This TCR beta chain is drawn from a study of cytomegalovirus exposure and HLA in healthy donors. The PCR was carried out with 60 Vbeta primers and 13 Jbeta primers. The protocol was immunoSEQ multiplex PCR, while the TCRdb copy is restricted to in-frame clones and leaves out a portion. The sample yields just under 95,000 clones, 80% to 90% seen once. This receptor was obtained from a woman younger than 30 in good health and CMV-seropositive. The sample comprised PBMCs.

CDR3 in amino acids: CASSQWFLRTASGPLHF. The CDR3 DNA reads TGCGCCAGCAGCCAATGGTTTTTGAGGACAGCTTCTGGTCCCCTCCACTTT. The chain employs TRBV4-1 and TRBJ1-6; possible D gene TRBD1, 6 bases. Trimming took off 2 bases at V and 13 bases at J, with 24 bases between the two ends. There are 17 residues in the CDR3. Germline-derived CDR1 and CDR2 are MGHRA and YSYEKL.